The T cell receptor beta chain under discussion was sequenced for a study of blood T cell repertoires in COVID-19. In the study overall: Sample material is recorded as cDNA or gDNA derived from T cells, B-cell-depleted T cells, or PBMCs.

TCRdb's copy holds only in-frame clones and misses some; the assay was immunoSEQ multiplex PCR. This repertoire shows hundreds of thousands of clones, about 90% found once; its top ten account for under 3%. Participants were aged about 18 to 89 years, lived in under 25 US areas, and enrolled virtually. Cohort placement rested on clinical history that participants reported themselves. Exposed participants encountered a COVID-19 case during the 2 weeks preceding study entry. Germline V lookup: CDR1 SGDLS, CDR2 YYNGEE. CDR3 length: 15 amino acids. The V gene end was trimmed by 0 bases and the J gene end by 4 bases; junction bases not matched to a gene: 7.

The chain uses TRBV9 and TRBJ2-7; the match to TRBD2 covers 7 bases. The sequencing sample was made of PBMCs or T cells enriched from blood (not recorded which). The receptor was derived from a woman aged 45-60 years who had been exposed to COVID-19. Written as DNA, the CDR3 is TGTGCCAGCAGCGTAGAACCAGCGGGGCCGTACGAGCAGTACTTC. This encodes CASSVEPAGPYEQYF.